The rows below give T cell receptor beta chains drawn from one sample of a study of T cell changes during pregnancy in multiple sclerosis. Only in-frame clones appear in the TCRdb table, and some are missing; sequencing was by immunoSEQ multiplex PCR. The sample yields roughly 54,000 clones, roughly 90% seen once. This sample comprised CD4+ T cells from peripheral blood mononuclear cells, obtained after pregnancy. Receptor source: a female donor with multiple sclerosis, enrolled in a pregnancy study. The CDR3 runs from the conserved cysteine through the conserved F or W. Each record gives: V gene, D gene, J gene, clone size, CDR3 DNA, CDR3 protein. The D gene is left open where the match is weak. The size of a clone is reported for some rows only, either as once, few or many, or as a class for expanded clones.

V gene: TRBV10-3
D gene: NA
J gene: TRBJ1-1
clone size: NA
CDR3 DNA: TGTGCCATCAGTGAGTCGACGGCAGGGTTAGCAGCTTTCTTT
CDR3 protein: CAISESTAGLAAFF

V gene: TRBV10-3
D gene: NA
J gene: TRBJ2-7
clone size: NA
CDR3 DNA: TGTGCCATCATGAGGACCTACGAGCAGTACTTC
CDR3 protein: CAIMRTYEQYF

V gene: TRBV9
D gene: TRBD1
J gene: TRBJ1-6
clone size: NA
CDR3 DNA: TGTGCCAGCAGCGTGACAGGGGGCTCCCATTCACCCCTCCACTTT
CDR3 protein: CASSVTGGSHSPLHF

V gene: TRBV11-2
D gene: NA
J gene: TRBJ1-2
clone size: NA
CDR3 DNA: TGTGCCAGCAGCCCCGACAGACGGGCCTATGGCTACACCTTC
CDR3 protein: CASSPDRRAYGYTF

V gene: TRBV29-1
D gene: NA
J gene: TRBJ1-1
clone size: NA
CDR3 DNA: TGCAGCGTTGAAGGTGCGCGGAGGGGCAGGAAAAACACTGAAGCTTTCTTT
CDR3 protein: CSVEGARRGRKNTEAFF

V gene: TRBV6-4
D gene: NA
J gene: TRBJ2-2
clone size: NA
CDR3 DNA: TGTGCCAGCAGTGACTCGAGGGACACCGGGGAGCTGTTTTTT
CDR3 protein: CASSDSRDTGELFF

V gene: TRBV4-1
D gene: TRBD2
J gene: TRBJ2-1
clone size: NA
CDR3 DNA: TGCGCCAGCAGCCAAGATAGACTAGCGGGGCGCCCCTACAATGAGCAGTTCTTC
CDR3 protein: CASSQDRLAGRPYNEQFF

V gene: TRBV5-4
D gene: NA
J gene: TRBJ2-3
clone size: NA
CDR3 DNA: TGTGCCAGCAGCTCCTTTCCCCCAGATACGCAGTATTTT
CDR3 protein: CASSSFPPDTQYF

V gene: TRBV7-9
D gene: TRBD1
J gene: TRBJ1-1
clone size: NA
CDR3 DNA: TGTGCCAGCAGCTTCTCAGGGGACAGGGTGTTTGAGGGCACTGAAGCTTTCTTT
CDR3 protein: CASSFSGDRVFEGTEAFF

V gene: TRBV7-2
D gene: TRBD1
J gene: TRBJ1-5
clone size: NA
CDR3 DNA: TGTGCCAGCAGCTCAATGGGACAGGGTGGCAATCAGCCCCAGCATTTT
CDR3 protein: CASSSMGQGGNQPQHF

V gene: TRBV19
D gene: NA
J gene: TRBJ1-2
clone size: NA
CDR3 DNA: TGTGCCAGTAGTACCCGGGGGATTCACTATGGCTACACCTTC
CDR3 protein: CASSTRGIHYGYTF

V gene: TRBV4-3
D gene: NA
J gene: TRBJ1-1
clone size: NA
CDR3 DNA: TGCGCCAGCAGCCAAGATGCTACAGGTCGAGGCGACACTGAAGCTTTCTTT
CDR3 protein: CASSQDATGRGDTEAFF

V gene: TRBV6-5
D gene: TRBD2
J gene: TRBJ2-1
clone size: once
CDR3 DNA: TGTGCCAGCAGTTTTCTTAGCGGGGGGGCGAATAATGAGCAGTTCTTC
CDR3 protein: CASSFLSGGANNEQFF

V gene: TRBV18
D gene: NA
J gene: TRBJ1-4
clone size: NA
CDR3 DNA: TGTGCCAGCTCACCAACGGGGGCTAATGAAAAACTGTTTTTT
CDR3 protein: CASSPTGANEKLFF

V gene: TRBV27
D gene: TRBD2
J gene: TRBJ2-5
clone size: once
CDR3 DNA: TGTGCCAGCAGTCCCCTTAGCGGGGGGCGGCAAGAGACCCAGTACTTC
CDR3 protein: CASSPLSGGRQETQYF

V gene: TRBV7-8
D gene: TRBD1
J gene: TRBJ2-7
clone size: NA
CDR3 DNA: TGTGCCAGCATTTACCGACAGGGCGTCTCCTACGAGCAGTACTTC
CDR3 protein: CASIYRQGVSYEQYF

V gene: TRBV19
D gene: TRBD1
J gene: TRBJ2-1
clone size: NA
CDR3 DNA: TGTGCCAGTACCCTCTTAAACCCGGGACAGGGTGGTGACAATGAGCAGTTCTTC
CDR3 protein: CASTLLNPGQGGDNEQFF

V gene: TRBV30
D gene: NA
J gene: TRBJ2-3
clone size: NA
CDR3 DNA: TGTGCCTGGAGCCGGTTCTTGGATACGCAGTATTTT
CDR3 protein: CAWSRFLDTQYF

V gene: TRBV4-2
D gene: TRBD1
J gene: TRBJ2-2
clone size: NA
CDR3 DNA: TGTGCCAGCAGCCAGACAGGGGCCGACCCCGGGGAGCTGTTTTTT
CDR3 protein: CASSQTGADPGELFF

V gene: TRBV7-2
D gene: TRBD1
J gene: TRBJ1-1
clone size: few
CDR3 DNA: TGTGCCAGCAGGGGACAGGCGAACACTGAAGCTTTCTTT
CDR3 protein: CASRGQANTEAFF

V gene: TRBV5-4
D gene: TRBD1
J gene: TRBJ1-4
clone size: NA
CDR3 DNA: TGTGCCAGCAGCCTCCAGCGGAAACAGGGGGACAATGAAAAACTGTTTTTT
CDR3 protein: CASSLQRKQGDNEKLFF

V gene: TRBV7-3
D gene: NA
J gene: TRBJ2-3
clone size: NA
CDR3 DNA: TGTGCCAGCAGCATAAGTCGGGGTGCGCCGCAGTATTTT
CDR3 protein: CASSISRGAPQYF

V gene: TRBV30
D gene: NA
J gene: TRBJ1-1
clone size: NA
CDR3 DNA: TGTGCCTGGAGTGCTAAGACTGACCCGCTTCTGACAGCTTTCTTT
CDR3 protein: CAWSAKTDPLLTAFF

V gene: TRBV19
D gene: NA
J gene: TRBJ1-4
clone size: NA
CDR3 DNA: TGTGCCAGTAGTATGGAGGAGGCCTTTAATGAAAAACTGTTTTTT
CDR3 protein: CASSMEEAFNEKLFF

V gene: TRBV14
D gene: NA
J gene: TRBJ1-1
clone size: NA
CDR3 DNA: TGTGCCAGCAGCCATAGGATGGGGAGAGGGAACACTGAAGCTTTCTTT
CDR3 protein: CASSHRMGRGNTEAFF

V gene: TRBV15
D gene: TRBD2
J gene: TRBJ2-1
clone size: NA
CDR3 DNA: TGTGCCACCAGCAGACTTACTAGCGGGGGGGTCAATGAGCAGTTCTTC
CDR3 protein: CATSRLTSGGVNEQFF

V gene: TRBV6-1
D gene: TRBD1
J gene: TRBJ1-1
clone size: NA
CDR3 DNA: TGTGCCAGCACTCCGGACAGGGGGCGGGAAGCTTTCTTT
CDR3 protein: CASTPDRGREAFF

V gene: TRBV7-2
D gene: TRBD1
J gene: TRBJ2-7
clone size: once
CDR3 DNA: TGTGCCAGCAGCTTAGAAGGGCGACAGGGTAGCGAGCAGTACTTC
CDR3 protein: CASSLEGRQGSEQYF

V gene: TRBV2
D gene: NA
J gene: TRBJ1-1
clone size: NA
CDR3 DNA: TGTGCCAGCAGTGGCGACAGGTTGGGAGCTTTCTTT
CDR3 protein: CASSGDRLGAFF

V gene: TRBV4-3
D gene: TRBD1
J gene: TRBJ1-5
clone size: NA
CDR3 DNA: TGCGCCAGCAGCCGTGGGGCAGGGGGGATTAATCAGCCCCAGCATTTT
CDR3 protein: CASSRGAGGINQPQHF

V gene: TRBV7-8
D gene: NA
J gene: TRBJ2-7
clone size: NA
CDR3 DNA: TGTGCCAGCAGTCAGGGGGGACTCCTTTCGTACTTC
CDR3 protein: CASSQGGLLSYF

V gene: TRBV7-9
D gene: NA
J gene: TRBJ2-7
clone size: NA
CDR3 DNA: TGTGCCAGCAGCTTAGCGGGAGGCTACGAGCAGTACTTC
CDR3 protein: CASSLAGGYEQYF

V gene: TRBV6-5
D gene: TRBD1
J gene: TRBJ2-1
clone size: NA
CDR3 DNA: TGTGCCAGCGGACAGGGTAAGAAGTCCTACAATGAGCAGTTCTTC
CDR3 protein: CASGQGKKSYNEQFF